This entry features one T cell receptor (beta chain) sequence. The data derive from a study of blood T cell repertoires in COVID-19. Looking at the study overall: There were acute and convalescent COVID-19 samples, and they came from the United States, Italy and Spain. T cells, B-cell-depleted T cells, or PBMCs provided the cDNA or gDNA that served as material.

In the authors' workflow: The assay estimated nucleated cells by amplifying reference gene primers. The data were produced by immunoSEQ multiplex PCR, yet TCRdb's version contains in-frame clones alone and is incomplete. The V and J calls and the clone size are those of that table, but D and trimming were determined from the DNA. Of tens of thousands of clones listed, 81% are singletons. CDR3 size: 16 residues. Trimming removed 5 bases at V and 0 bases at J, with 14 bases between. CDR1 is LNHDA and CDR2 is SQIVND in the germline V gene (reference sequence). The sequence derives from a woman of 80 years or more with active or convalescent COVID-19. This sequence joins TRBV19 and TRBJ1-5; D is possibly TRBD1 (6 bases). Material for sequencing was peripheral blood. The CDR3 DNA is TGTGCCAGTAGTTCAACCGGACAGAATAGCAATCAGCCCCAGCATTTT. It specifies CASSSTGQNSNQPQHF.